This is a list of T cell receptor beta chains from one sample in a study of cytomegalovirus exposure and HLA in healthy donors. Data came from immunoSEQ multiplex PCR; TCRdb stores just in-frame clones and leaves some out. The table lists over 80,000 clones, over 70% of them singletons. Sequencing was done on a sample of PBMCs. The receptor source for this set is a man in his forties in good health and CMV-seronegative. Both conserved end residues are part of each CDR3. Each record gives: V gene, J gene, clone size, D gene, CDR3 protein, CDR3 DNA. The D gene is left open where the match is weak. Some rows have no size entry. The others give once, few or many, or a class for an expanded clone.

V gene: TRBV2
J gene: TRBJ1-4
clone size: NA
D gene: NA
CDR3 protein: CASSLTGIGEKLFF
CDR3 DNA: TGTGCCAGCAGTCTAACAGGGATCGGTGAAAAACTGTTTTTT

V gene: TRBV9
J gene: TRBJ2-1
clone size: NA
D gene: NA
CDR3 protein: CASSVAGGLLGSEQFF
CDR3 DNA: TGTGCCAGCAGCGTAGCCGGGGGTTTGTTAGGGAGTGAGCAGTTCTTC

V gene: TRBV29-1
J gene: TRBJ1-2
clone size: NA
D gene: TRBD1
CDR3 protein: CSARTGVSVDYGYTF
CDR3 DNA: TGCAGCGCCAGAACAGGGGTGTCTGTTGACTATGGCTACACCTTC

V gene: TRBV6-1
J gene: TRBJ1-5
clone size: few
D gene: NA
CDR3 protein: CASQAAGAFGQPQHF
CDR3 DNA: TGTGCCAGCCAAGCCGCAGGGGCTTTTGGGCAGCCCCAGCATTTT

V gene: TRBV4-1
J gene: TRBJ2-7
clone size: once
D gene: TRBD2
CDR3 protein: CASSQPGTSGDEQYF
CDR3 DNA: TGCGCCAGCAGCCAACCCGGGACTAGCGGCGACGAGCAGTACTTC

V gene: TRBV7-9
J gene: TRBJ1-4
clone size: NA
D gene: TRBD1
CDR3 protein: CASSPKGAGGNEKLFF
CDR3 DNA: TGTGCCAGCAGCCCAAAGGGGGCCGGGGGTAATGAAAAACTGTTTTTT

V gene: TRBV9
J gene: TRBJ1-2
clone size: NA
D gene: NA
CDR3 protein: CASSPITGHAGYTF
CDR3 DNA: TGTGCCAGCAGCCCAATAACGGGACATGCGGGCTACACCTTC

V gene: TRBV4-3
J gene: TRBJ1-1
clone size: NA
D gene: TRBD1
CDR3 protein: CASSQGRQGTEAFF
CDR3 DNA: TGCGCCAGCAGCCAAGGACGACAGGGTACTGAAGCTTTCTTT

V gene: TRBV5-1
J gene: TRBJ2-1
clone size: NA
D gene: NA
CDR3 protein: CASSLEQEQFF
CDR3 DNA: TGCGCCAGCAGCTTGGAACAGGAGCAGTTCTTC

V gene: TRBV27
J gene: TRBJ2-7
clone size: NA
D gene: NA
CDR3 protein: CASSPRIGGYYEQYF
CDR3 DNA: TGTGCCAGCAGCCCGCGAATCGGGGGATACTACGAGCAGTACTTC

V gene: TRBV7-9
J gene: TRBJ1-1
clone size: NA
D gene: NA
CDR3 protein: CASSLSYNRGNTEAFF
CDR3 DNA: TGTGCCAGCAGCTTATCATACAATCGGGGAAACACTGAAGCTTTCTTT

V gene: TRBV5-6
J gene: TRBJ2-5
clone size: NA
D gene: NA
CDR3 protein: CASSLDPRKKETQYF
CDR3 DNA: TGTGCCAGCAGCTTGGATCCTAGGAAAAAAGAGACCCAGTACTTC

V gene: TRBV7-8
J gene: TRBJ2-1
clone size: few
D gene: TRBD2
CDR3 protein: CATSVPGGRYEQFF
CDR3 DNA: TGTGCCACCAGCGTCCCGGGGGGGCGATATGAGCAGTTCTTC

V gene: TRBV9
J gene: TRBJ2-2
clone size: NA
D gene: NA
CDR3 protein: CASSGQATNTGELFF
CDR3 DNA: TGTGCCAGCAGCGGACAGGCCACAAACACCGGGGAGCTGTTTTTT

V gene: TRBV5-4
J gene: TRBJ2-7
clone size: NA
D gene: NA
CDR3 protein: CASSWGTSTSYEQYF
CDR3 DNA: TGTGCCAGCAGCTGGGGGACAAGCACCTCCTACGAGCAGTACTTC

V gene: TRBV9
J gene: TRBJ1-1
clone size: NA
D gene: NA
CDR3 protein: CASSVVSRNTEAFF
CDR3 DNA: TGTGCCAGCAGCGTAGTAAGTAGGAACACTGAAGCTTTCTTT

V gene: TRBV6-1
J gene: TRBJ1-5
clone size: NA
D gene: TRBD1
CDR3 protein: CASSVLTGTSNQPQHF
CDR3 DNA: TGTGCCAGCAGTGTCTTGACAGGGACCAGCAATCAGCCCCAGCATTTT

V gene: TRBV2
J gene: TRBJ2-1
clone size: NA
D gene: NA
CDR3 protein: CASSEQGIGYNEQFF
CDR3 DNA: TGTGCCAGCAGTGAACAGGGGATCGGATACAATGAGCAGTTCTTC

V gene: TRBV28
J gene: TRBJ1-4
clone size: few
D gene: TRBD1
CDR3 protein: CASSFGDRAGKLFF
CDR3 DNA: TGTGCCAGCAGTTTCGGGGACAGGGCCGGAAAACTGTTTTTT

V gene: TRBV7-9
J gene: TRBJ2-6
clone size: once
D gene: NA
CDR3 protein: CASSLRDSGANVLTF
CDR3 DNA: TGTGCCAGCAGCTTACGGGACTCTGGGGCCAACGTCCTGACTTTC

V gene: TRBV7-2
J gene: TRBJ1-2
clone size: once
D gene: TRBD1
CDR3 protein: CASSSTGSGYTF
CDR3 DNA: TGTGCCAGCAGCTCGACAGGGTCTGGCTACACCTTC

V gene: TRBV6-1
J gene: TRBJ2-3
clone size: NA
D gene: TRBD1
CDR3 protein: CASSAVAGGDTQYF
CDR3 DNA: TGTGCCAGCAGCGCAGTGGCAGGGGGTGATACGCAGTATTTT

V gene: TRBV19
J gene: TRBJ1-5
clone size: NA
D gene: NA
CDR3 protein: CASSIPGRQPQHF
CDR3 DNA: TGTGCCAGTAGTATTCCAGGCCGCCAGCCCCAGCATTTT

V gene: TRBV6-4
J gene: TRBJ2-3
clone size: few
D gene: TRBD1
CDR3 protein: CASSEGTGHTDTQYF
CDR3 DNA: TGTGCCAGCAGTGAAGGGACAGGGCACACAGATACGCAGTATTTT

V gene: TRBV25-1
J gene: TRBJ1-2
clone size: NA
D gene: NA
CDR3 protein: CASSESGGARGYTF
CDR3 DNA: TGTGCCAGCAGTGAATCAGGAGGGGCGAGGGGCTACACCTTC

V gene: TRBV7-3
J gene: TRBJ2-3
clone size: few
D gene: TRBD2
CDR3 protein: CASSLTGLAGSTDTQYF
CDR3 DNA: TGTGCCAGCAGCTTGACGGGACTAGCGGGGAGCACAGATACGCAGTATTTT

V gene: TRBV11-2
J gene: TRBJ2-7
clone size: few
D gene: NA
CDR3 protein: CASSLEPGGYEQYF
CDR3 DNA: TGTGCCAGCAGCTTAGAACCAGGCGGGTACGAGCAGTACTTC

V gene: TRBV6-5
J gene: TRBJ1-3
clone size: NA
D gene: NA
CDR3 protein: CASSYSGMRSGNTIYF
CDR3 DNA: TGTGCCAGCAGTTACTCCGGGATGAGATCTGGAAACACCATATATTTT

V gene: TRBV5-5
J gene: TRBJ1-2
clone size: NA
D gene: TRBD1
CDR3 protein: CASSRTGRYGYTF
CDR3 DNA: TGTGCCAGCAGCCGGACAGGGCGGTATGGCTACACCTTC

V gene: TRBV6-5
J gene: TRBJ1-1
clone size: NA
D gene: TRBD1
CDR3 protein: CASSPTGQGVAEAFF
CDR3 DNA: TGTGCCAGCAGCCCAACCGGACAGGGAGTGGCTGAAGCTTTCTTT